The 16 T cell receptor beta chains below were found in one sample sequenced in a study of shared clonotypes between healthy human individuals. The naive CD8 population came from CD45RO-negative cells selected for CCR7, without terminally differentiated effector memory CD45RA+ cells. Libraries were prepared by immunoSEQ multiplex PCR; TCRdb keeps only in-frame clonotypes and omits some of them. The sample has millions of clones, 85% to 95% seen once. The sample taken for sequencing was naive CD8+ T cells sorted from blood. Receptor source: a man aged 18 to 35 in good health.

V and J are TRBV10-1 and TRBJ2-1; D is unclear. CDR1 WNHNN and CDR2 SYGVQD come from the germline V gene (reference sequence). Trimming stripped 5 bases from V and 0 bases from J, with 8 bases between. This CDR3 is 14 amino acids long. CDR3 protein: CASSTPNSYNEQFF. The CDR3 nucleotides are TGCGCCAGCAGTACTCCCAACTCCTACAATGAGCAGTTCTTC.

The genes are TRBV12-2 and TRBJ1-1. TRBV12-2 is given as a pseudogene. CDR3 length equals 15 residues. The CDR3 reads CASRLALAGDTEAFF. CDR3 bases: TGTGCAAGTCGCTTAGCGCTGGCGGGCGACACTGAAGCTTTCTTT.

The chain has TRBV27 and TRBJ2-3, with 10 nucleotides matching TRBD1. The CDR3 is 14 residues long. Trimming at V came to 7 bases and at J to 3 bases, leaving 4 bases not matched to a gene. Per germline, CDR1 MNHEY and CDR2 SMNVEV (reference sequence). The CDR3 protein is CASTDRGQTDTQYF. DNA of the CDR3: TGTGCCAGCACTGACAGGGGGCAGACAGATACGCAGTATTTT.

V is TRBV19 and J is TRBJ1-4; no firm D call. CDR3 length equals 14 residues. The germline V gene has CDR1 LNHDA and CDR2 SQIVND (reference sequence). V was trimmed by 3 bases and J by 8 bases, leaving 13 bases between them. Here the CDR3 reads CASSIYAYDEKLFF. Here the CDR3 DNA reads TGTGCCAGTAGTATTTATGCATACGACGAAAAACTGTTTTTT.

On this clone: Different DNA sequences within this sample yield the same CDR3. The CDR3, as DNA: TGTGCCAGCAGCGTAGGGGGGAGTAGCAATCAGCCCCAGCATTTT. It specifies CASSVGGSSNQPQHF. The chain combines TRBV9 with TRBJ1-5, with a weak D call TRBD1 (5 bases). Germline CDR1 SGDLS, CDR2 YYNGEE. This CDR3 contains 15 residues. Trimming took off 0 bases at V and 0 bases at J, with 7 bases between the two ends.

This rearrangement joins TRBV2 to TRBJ2-1; perhaps TRBD2 as D (6 bases). Trimming stripped 4 bases from V and 4 bases from J, with 14 bases between. Germline V gene data show CDR1 as SNHLY and CDR2 as FYNNEI. The CDR3 contains 15 residues. The CDR3 protein is CASSGASEQYNEQFF. DNA of the CDR3: TGTGCCAGCAGTGGGGCTAGCGAGCAATACAATGAGCAGTTCTTC.

Worth noting for this clone: A much more abundant neighbour one base away suggests this may be a read error. In DNA form, the CDR3 reads TGTGCCAGCAGCTTACCCTACGAGCAGTACTTC. Translation: CASSLPYEQYF. This chain links TRBV5-8 with TRBJ2-7; unclear D gene. The CDR3 spans 11 residues. V lost 2 bases, J lost 2 bases, and 2 bases lay in between. Germline V CDR1 and CDR2: SGHTS, YDEGEE.

V is TRBV7-9 and J is TRBJ2-1, with 9 bases fitting TRBD2. The CDR3 loop spans 19 amino acids. V shed 5 bases and J 3 bases; nucleotides not matched to a gene: 17. The germline V gene encodes CDR1 SEHNR and CDR2 FQNEAQ (reference sequence). DNA of the CDR3: TGTGCCAGCAGCCCTCCAGGGGACATAGCGGGAGAGAACTACAATGAGCAGTTCTTC. It is translated as CASSPPGDIAGENYNEQFF.

J is TRBJ2-1 and V is TRBV14; D tentatively fits TRBD1 or TRBD2 (5 bases each). The V and J ends lost 4 bases and 7 bases respectively, with 14 bases between them. The CDR3 is made up of 14 amino acids. CDR1 is SGHDN and CDR2 is FVKESK in the germline V gene. The CDR3, as DNA: TGTGCCAGCAGCCTCGAAGGGACGGGGAATGAGCAGTTCTTC. This gives the protein CASSLEGTGNEQFF.

This rearrangement joins TRBV29-1 to TRBJ2-7, with a tentative D call TRBD2 (6 bases). V was shortened by 2 bases and J by 0 bases, with 8 bases between the two germline ends. This CDR3 has 13 residues. CDR1 and CDR2 from the germline V gene are SQVTM and ANQGSEA. CDR3 coding DNA: TGCAGCGTTGAACGGAGGGACTCCTACGAGCAGTACTTC. As protein: CSVERRDSYEQYF.

The chain combines TRBV11-3 with TRBJ2-1, with a weak D call TRBD2 (6 bases). With 1 base removed from V and 8 bases from J, the gap between germline ends came to 21 bases. The CDR3 spans 17 residues. The germline CDR1 and CDR2 sequences are SGHNT and YENEEA. This CDR3 is CASSLARPAAGNDEQFF. The DNA of the CDR3 is TGTGCCAGCAGCTTAGCCCGCCCGGCGGCGGGAAACGATGAGCAGTTCTTC.

V and J are TRBV6-6 and TRBJ2-7; D call uncertain. The CDR3 runs to 13 residues. Germline assignment: CDR1 MNHNY and CDR2 SVGAGI (reference sequence). V was shortened by 0 bases and J by 3 bases, with 6 bases between the two germline ends. The CDR3 nucleotides read TGTGCCAGCAGTTACTCCGCCTACTACGAGCAGTACTTC. It codes for CASSYSAYYEQYF.

Comment on this clone: Within the sample, other DNA sequences also encode this same CDR3. The rearrangement joins TRBV13 to TRBJ2-7; D unclear. The V and J ends lost 5 bases and 2 bases respectively, with 7 bases between them. Germline CDR1 PRHDT, CDR2 FYEKMQ (reference sequence). The CDR3 has 12 amino acids. The CDR3 loop reads CASSPGPYEQYF. As DNA, the CDR3 is TGTGCCAGCAGCCCGGGCCCCTACGAGCAGTACTTC.

The count of this clone is one. Written as DNA, the CDR3 is TGTGCCTGGAGAGAATTACAGGGTCCGTTCGAGATTTATAATTCACCCCTCCACTTT. As protein: CAWRELQGPFEIYNSPLHF. This chain joins TRBV30 and TRBJ1-6, with a possible D match to TRBD1 (6 bases). V was pared by 3 bases and J by 4 bases, with 25 bases between. The CDR3 extends over 19 amino acids. Germline CDR1 GTSNPN, CDR2 SVGIG (reference sequence).

The chain links TRBV4-3 to TRBJ2-7; 8 nucleotides match TRBD1. CDR1 is LGHNA and CDR2 is YSLEER in the germline V gene. The junction had 8 bases not matched to a gene; V was cut back by 1 base and J by 6 bases. This CDR3 contains 15 residues. The CDR3 nucleotides are TGCGCCAGCAGCCAAGCGCAGGGGGCTCGGGGCGAGCAGTACTTC. It translates to CASSQAQGARGEQYF.

The gene calls are TRBV6-6 and TRBJ1-1; the match to TRBD1 covers 7 bases. The CDR3 covers 15 residues. V lost 2 bases, J lost 6 bases, and 9 bases stayed unmatched. Germline-derived CDR1 and CDR2 are MNHNY and SVGAGI (reference sequence). As DNA, the CDR3 is TGTGCCAGCAGTTACCCAACACAGGGGACAGCTGAAGCTTTCTTT. Protein sequence: CASSYPTQGTAEAFF.